This T cell receptor (beta chain) is from a study of T cell changes during pregnancy in multiple sclerosis. Germline CDR1 is SGDLS and CDR2 is YYNGEE. The CDR3 consists of 12 residues. V was cut by 3 bases and J by 2 bases, with 4 bases left in between. Profiled with immunoSEQ multiplex PCR; TCRdb holds only in-frame clones, not every one. The repertoire includes under 65,000 clones, 80% to 95% of them detected once, and approximately 0.64% sits in the top ten. The receptor was isolated from a female donor with multiple sclerosis, enrolled in a pregnancy study. This chain joins TRBV9 and TRBJ2-3; D is uncertain. The input for sequencing was CD4+ T cells from peripheral blood mononuclear cells, taken after pregnancy. The CDR3 reads CASSAITDTQYF. DNA of the CDR3: TGTGCCAGCAGCGCTATCACAGATACGCAGTATTTT.